This T cell receptor beta chain originates from a study of blood T cell repertoires in COVID-19. Authors' processing steps: Amplifying reference gene primers gave estimates of nucleated cell counts. The assay was immunoSEQ multiplex PCR, and TCRdb's table has in-frame clones only and misses some. From that table come the V and J calls and clone size; the DNA was used to work out D and trimming. This sample has about 270,000 clones, with roughly 85% found just once. Trimming cost V 0 bases and J 0 bases; bases outside gene matches: 11. The CDR3 has 18 residues. Germline CDR1 and CDR2: LGHDT and YNNKEL (reference sequence).

V is TRBV3-1 (or the pseudogene TRBV3-2) and J is TRBJ2-7, with 7 bases matching TRBD2. The sequencing sample was made of peripheral blood. This TCR came from a woman in her fifties or sixties who had recovered from COVID-19. DNA of the CDR3: TGTGCCAGCAGCCAAGAGGTTTGGGGGGGTACGGTCTCCTACGAGCAGTACTTC. This sequence encodes CASSQEVWGGTVSYEQYF.